This T cell receptor (beta chain) originates from a study of blood T cell repertoires in COVID-19. The germline V gene has CDR1 MDHEN and CDR2 SYDVKM. V dropped 7 bases and J dropped 6 bases, with 24 bases sitting between them. The CDR3 extends over 17 amino acids. The repertoire was sequenced with immunoSEQ multiplex PCR; TCRdb's copy has only in-frame clones and lacks some. Of under 200,000 clones detected, roughly 83% appear once; the ten largest clones hold 5.6%. The clonotype was recovered from a man in his forties with acute COVID-19. Sequencing used PBMCs or T cells enriched from blood (not recorded which). The V and J genes are TRBV28 and TRBJ1-4; no definite D call. CDR3 residues: CASKEVISDSRDEKLFF. The DNA of the CDR3 is TGTGCCAGCAAGGAGGTGATTTCGGATAGTCGGGATGAAAAACTGTTTTTT.